This TCR beta chain is drawn from a study of blood T cell repertoires in COVID-19. Study background: The United States, Italy and Spain supplied acute and convalescent COVID-19 samples. In each case, the material was cDNA or gDNA derived from T cells, B-cell-depleted T cells, or PBMCs.

Worth noting for this clone: One junction end disagrees with the germline gene, perhaps due to a read error.

The CDR3 runs 14 residues. Germline assignment: CDR1 MNHNY and CDR2 SVGAGI (reference sequence). Authors' methods: Amplified reference gene primers provided the basis for estimating nucleated cell counts. The protocol was immunoSEQ multiplex PCR, while the TCRdb copy is restricted to in-frame clones and leaves out a portion. From that table come the V and J calls and clone size; the DNA was used to work out D and trimming. The top ten clones hold about 25% of a sample with more than 150,000 clones, 60% to 80% of them seen once. The sequenced sample consisted of peripheral blood. The source is a woman in her seventies with acute or convalescent COVID-19. The gene calls are TRBV6-6 and TRBJ2-7; D may be TRBD2 (6 bases). The CDR3 DNA reads TGTGCCAGCGGTTACAGACAAGGAGGGTACGAGCAGTACTTC. Its translation: CASGYRQGGYEQYF.